Below, 30 T cell receptor beta chains from the same sample are listed, as sequenced in a study of T cell responses to AZD1222 COVID-19 vaccine. Using immunoSEQ multiplex PCR, the repertoire was profiled, and TCRdb retains in-frame clones only, with some absent. Of under 140,000 clones listed, 70% to 90% were seen once; the top ten hold roughly 14%. This specimen consisted of peripheral blood, obtained 28 days after the second AZD1222 dose. The receptors were sampled from an adult who received the AZD1222 COVID-19 vaccine.

The chain recombines TRBV7-9 with TRBJ2-3; TRBD2 aligns across 7 bases. After removal of 4 bases from V and 2 bases from J, the junction contained 3 bases not matched to a gene. This CDR3 spans 14 amino acids. CDR1 SEHNR and CDR2 FQNEAQ come from the germline V gene (reference sequence). The CDR3 region is CASSSGLITDTQYF. CDR3 nucleotide sequence: TGTGCCAGCAGCTCGGGACTAATCACAGATACGCAGTATTTT.

In nucleotides, the CDR3 is TGTGCCAGCAGCGGGGGTAGGACCTACAATGAGCAGTTCTTC. As protein: CASSGGRTYNEQFF. V and J are TRBV5-4 and TRBJ2-1; D possibly uses TRBD1 or TRBD2 (5 bases each). The CDR3 is 14 residues long. From germline, CDR1 is SGHNT and CDR2 YYREEE (reference sequence). V lost 4 bases to trimming and J lost 2 bases, with 10 bases between them.

The V call is TRBV27, the J call TRBJ1-2, with a weak D call TRBD1 (6 bases). Germline V gives CDR1 MNHEY, CDR2 SMNVEV (reference sequence). V dropped 2 bases and J dropped 8 bases, with 18 bases sitting between them. The CDR3 sequence is 15 residues long. The CDR3 DNA reads TGTGCCAGCAGTTTAACCCCCCGGGGGGCGGGAGGCTACACCTTC. Translated, it gives CASSLTPRGAGGYTF.

The chain combines TRBV20-1 with TRBJ2-5; a possible D gene is TRBD1 (5 bases). V lost 3 bases, J lost 2 bases, and 10 bases lay in between. Germline assignment: CDR1 DFQATT and CDR2 SNEGSKA (reference sequence). The CDR3 is made up of 13 amino acids. CDR3 protein: CSASRGQQETQYF. CDR3 nucleotide sequence: TGCAGTGCTAGTAGGGGCCAGCAAGAGACCCAGTACTTC.

The J gene is TRBJ2-2, the V gene TRBV19; tentative D call: TRBD1 (5 bases). Germline V CDR1 and CDR2: LNHDA, SQIVND (reference sequence). Deletions cut 3 bases from V and 4 bases from J, with 12 bases between. The CDR3 is made up of 15 amino acids. This CDR3 is CASSILQGSTGELFF. For the CDR3, the DNA is TGTGCCAGTAGTATCTTGCAGGGTAGCACCGGGGAGCTGTTTTTT.

The chain couples TRBV18 to TRBJ1-2, with D possibly being TRBD1 (5 bases). The germline V gene has CDR1 KGHSH and CDR2 LQKENI. Trimming pared 5 bases from V and 3 bases from J, leaving 10 bases between. CDR3 length: 13 amino acids. The CDR3 region is CASSETADYGYTF. DNA for the CDR3: TGTGCCAGCTCAGAGACAGCTGACTATGGCTACACCTTC. Variable domain in full (rest from reference TRBV18 and TRBJ1-2): NAGVMQNPRHLVRRRGQEARLRCSPMKGHSHVYWYRQLPEEGLKFMVYLQKENIIDESGMPKERFSAEFPKEGPSILRIQQVVRGDSAAYFCASSETADYGYTFGSGTRLTVV.

The chain has TRBV6-2 or TRBV6-3 and TRBJ1-6; 9 nucleotides line up with TRBD1. The germline gives CDR1 MNHEY, CDR2 SVGEGT. J lost 11 bases, V lost 6 bases, and 8 bases had no gene match. This CDR3 contains 14 residues. This CDR3 reads CASSLDRGRTPLHF. The CDR3 nucleotides are TGTGCCAGCAGCCTGGACAGGGGTCGCACACCCCTCCACTTT.

V and J are TRBV5-1 and TRBJ2-5, with D perhaps TRBD2 (5 bases). Per germline, CDR1 SGHRS and CDR2 YFSETQ. This CDR3 has 14 amino acids. Trimming took off 0 bases at V and 2 bases at J, with 8 bases between the two ends. CDR3: CASSLGGQQETQYF. The CDR3 DNA follows: TGCGCCAGCAGCTTGGGAGGGCAACAAGAGACCCAGTACTTC. Based on the CDR3 plus reference TRBV5-1 and TRBJ2-5, the full variable domain is KAGVTQTPRYLIKTRGQQVTLSCSPISGHRSVSWYQQTPGQGLQFLFEYFSETQRNKGNFPGRFSGRQFSNSRSEMNVSTLELGDSALYLCASSLGGQQETQYFGPGTRLLVL.

The chain combines TRBV24-1 with TRBJ1-2, with TRBD1 identical over 10 bases. Looked up from germline, CDR1 is KGHDR and CDR2 is SFDVKD. V dropped 5 bases and J dropped 8; count of bases not matched to a gene: 4. CDR3 length: 13 amino acids. The CDR3 region has the DNA TGTGCCACCAGTGCCGGGACAGGGGAAGGCTACACCTTC. Translation gives CATSAGTGEGYTF.

This clone appeared many times. The chain is built from TRBV6-4 and TRBJ2-5, with TRBD1 matching over 9 bases. This CDR3 spans 15 amino acids. Germline V lookup: CDR1 MRHNA, CDR2 SNTAGT. With V trimmed by 6 bases and J by 4 bases, 9 bases remained unmatched. CDR3 bases: TGTGCCAGCAGCTTTAACAGGGGGCAGGTAGAGACCCAGTACTTC. It encodes CASSFNRGQVETQYF.

The chain is built from TRBV28 and TRBJ2-1; 14 bases are shared with TRBD2. V was clipped by 5 bases and J by 2 bases; unmatched bases: 2. The CDR3 contains 16 residues. In germline, CDR1 is MDHEN, CDR2 SYDVKM. Here the CDR3 reads CASSQTSGRAYNEQFF. CDR3 DNA sequence: TGTGCCAGCAGTCAGACTAGCGGGAGGGCCTACAATGAGCAGTTCTTC. The full variable domain, completed using reference TRBV28 and TRBJ2-1, is DVKVTQSSRYLVKRTGEKVFLECVQDMDHENMFWYRQDPGLGLRLIYFSYDVKMKEKGDIPEGYSVSREKKERFSLILESASTNQTSMYLCASSQTSGRAYNEQFFGPGTRLTVL.

V usage is TRBV2 and J usage is TRBJ1-5, with D uncertain. From germline, CDR1 is SNHLY and CDR2 FYNNEI. The CDR3 is 14 residues long. Trimming took off 5 bases at V and 0 bases at J, with 8 bases between the two ends. The CDR3 sequence is CASSRRISNQPQHF. CDR3 coding DNA: TGTGCCAGCAGTCGACGGATTAGCAATCAGCCCCAGCATTTT.

The chain combines TRBV5-1 with TRBJ1-1; D is uncertain. Trimming took 0 bases from V and 1 from J, leaving 7 bases between them. The germline V gene encodes CDR1 SGHRS and CDR2 YFSETQ. The CDR3 runs 14 residues. CDR3 nucleotides: TGCGCCAGCAGCTTGGGGGTCCCGAACACTGAAGCTTTCTTT. Its translation: CASSLGVPNTEAFF. Complete variable domain (other parts from reference TRBV5-1 and TRBJ1-1): KAGVTQTPRYLIKTRGQQVTLSCSPISGHRSVSWYQQTPGQGLQFLFEYFSETQRNKGNFPGRFSGRQFSNSRSEMNVSTLELGDSALYLCASSLGVPNTEAFFGQGTRLTVV.

The gene calls are TRBV7-2 and TRBJ1-4; D is undetermined. This CDR3 is built from 13 residues. Germline CDR1 and CDR2: SGHTA and FQGNSA. V lost 6 bases to trimming and J lost 12 bases, with 17 bases between them. CDR3 in amino acids: CASSPLLGVELFF. Here the CDR3 DNA reads TGTGCCAGCAGTCCTCTTCTCGGGGTAGAACTGTTTTTT.

The rearrangement joins TRBV12-5 to TRBJ1-3; 7 nucleotides line up with TRBD1. V was clipped by 1 base and J by 8 bases; unmatched bases: 5. Germline assignment: CDR1 LGHNT and CDR2 FRNRAP. This CDR3 is 14 amino acids long. The CDR3 protein is CASGLGQGGDTIYF. CDR3 bases: TGTGCTAGTGGTTTGGGACAGGGAGGGGACACCATATATTTT.

Only a few counts were recorded for this clone. The V call is TRBV7-8, the J call TRBJ1-4; D uncertain. V was clipped by 8 bases and J by 1 base, with 8 bases between them. This CDR3 has 13 amino acids. Germline values: CDR1 SGHVS, CDR2 FQNEAQ. CDR3: CASQRGTNEKLFF. The DNA for the CDR3 is TGTGCCAGCCAGCGGGGAACTAATGAAAAACTGTTTTTT.

The chain has TRBV7-9 and TRBJ1-2; D unclear. Germline V gives CDR1 SEHNR, CDR2 FQNEAQ (reference sequence). The V end was cut by 0 bases, the J end by 0 bases, with 5 bases between. This CDR3 is 14 amino acids long. CDR3: CASSLAITNYGYTF. DNA for the CDR3: TGTGCCAGCAGCTTAGCGATTACTAACTATGGCTACACCTTC.

The gene calls are TRBV10-3 and TRBJ1-4; 9 nucleotides line up with TRBD1. V shed 11 bases and J 8 bases; nucleotides not matched to a gene: 9. From germline, CDR1 is ENHRY and CDR2 SYGVKD. This CDR3 spans 13 amino acids. The CDR3 spells CAGQQGAGEKLFF. The CDR3 DNA sequence: TGTGCCGGCCAACAGGGGGCAGGAGAAAAACTGTTTTTT.

The chain recombines TRBV28 with TRBJ1-5, with D perhaps matching TRBD1 (6 bases). Germline V CDR1 and CDR2: MDHEN, SYDVKM. V was trimmed by 6 bases and J by 1 base, leaving 13 bases between them. The CDR3 runs 15 residues. CDR3 in amino acids: CASSSGGGSNQPQHF. The DNA of the CDR3 is TGTGCCAGCAGCTCAGGCGGGGGCAGCAATCAGCCCCAGCATTTT.

V usage is TRBV5-6 and J usage is TRBJ1-2; tentative D call: TRBD1 (6 bases). Trimming left V 0 bases short and J 2 bases short, with 17 bases between. The germline gives CDR1 SGHDT, CDR2 YYEEEE. CDR3 length: 17 amino acids. The CDR3 coding sequence is TGTGCCAGCAGCTTGGAACGGACAGCCAGACACAACTATGGCTACACCTTC. It translates to CASSLERTARHNYGYTF.

V is TRBV7-9 and J is TRBJ2-7, with D possibly being TRBD2 (6 bases). This CDR3 spans 13 amino acids. Germline V gene sequence: CDR1 SEHNR, CDR2 FQNEAQ (reference sequence). Trimming left V 2 bases short and J 6 bases short, with 11 bases between. The CDR3 bases are TGTGCCAGCAGCTTACCCGGACTATCCGAGCAGTACTTC. Its protein product is CASSLPGLSEQYF.

This chain connects TRBV12-3 or TRBV12-4 to TRBJ2-5; D unresolved. Between the trimmed V and J ends, which lost 6 bases and 3 bases, there was a span of 2 bases. The CDR3 extends over 10 amino acids. The CDR3 reads CASREETQYF. In DNA, the CDR3 is TGTGCCAGCAGAGAAGAGACCCAGTACTTC.

V is TRBV29-1 and J is TRBJ2-3; a possible D gene is TRBD2 (7 bases). Trimming cost V 7 bases and J 3 bases, with 11 bases left between them. In germline, CDR1 is SQVTM, CDR2 ANQGSEA. CDR3 size: 12 residues. The CDR3 DNA reads TGCAGCGCGGGGGGCTGGACAGATACGCAGTATTTT. The encoded protein is CSAGGWTDTQYF.

V and J are TRBV5-1 and TRBJ2-3, with a weak D call TRBD1 (6 bases). Germline assignment: CDR1 SGHRS and CDR2 YFSETQ. The CDR3 is 15 amino acids. Trimming stripped 3 bases from V and 1 base from J, with 12 bases between. CDR3 in DNA: TGCGCCAGCAGCTCCCGACAGGCGGGCACAGATACGCAGTATTTT. This encodes CASSSRQAGTDTQYF.

This clone appeared once. The chain carries TRBV3-1 (or the pseudogene TRBV3-2) and TRBJ2-1, with D unresolved. V was trimmed by 1 base and J by 1 base, leaving 11 bases between them. Germline CDR1 LGHDT, CDR2 YNNKEL (reference sequence). The CDR3 has 16 residues. The CDR3 loop is CASSQGIQISYNEQFF. In DNA, the CDR3 is TGTGCCAGCAGCCAAGGAATCCAGATATCCTACAATGAGCAGTTCTTC.

The J gene is TRBJ1-1, the V gene TRBV5-1; the D gene is possibly TRBD1 (5 bases). CDR1 SGHRS and CDR2 YFSETQ come from the germline V gene. CDR3 length: 13 amino acids. Trimming shortened V by 2 bases and J by 3 bases, and 8 bases separated the two germline ends. The CDR3 nucleotides are TGCGCCAGCAGCTTCCTGGGACACACTGAAGCTTTCTTT. Its translation: CASSFLGHTEAFF.

The chain combines TRBV5-1 with TRBJ1-1; 8 bases align to TRBD1. The CDR3 totals 13 residues. Germline values: CDR1 SGHRS, CDR2 YFSETQ. Unmatched junction bases numbered 4, after V lost 4 bases and J lost 5 bases. CDR3 amino acids: CASSIQGGTEAFF. The CDR3 DNA reads as TGCGCCAGCAGCATACAGGGGGGGACTGAAGCTTTCTTT.

The V and J genes are TRBV12-5 and TRBJ1-1; D call uncertain. Trimming left V 5 bases short and J 7 bases short, with 17 bases between. This CDR3 is 14 amino acids long. Germline CDR1 LGHNT, CDR2 FRNRAP. CDR3 amino acids: CASGDLPASIEAFF. As DNA, the CDR3 is TGTGCTAGTGGTGACTTGCCAGCATCCATTGAAGCTTTCTTT. The variable domain in full, with the rest retrieved from reference TRBV12-5 and TRBJ1-1, is DARVTQTPRHKVTEMGQEVTMRCQPILGHNTVFWYRQTMMQGLELLAYFRNRAPLDDSGMPKDRFSAEMPDATLATLKIQPSEPRDSAVYFCASGDLPASIEAFFGQGTRLTVV.

The chain is built from TRBV30 and TRBJ1-6; no firm D call. The CDR3 has 15 amino acids. The germline V gene has CDR1 GTSNPN and CDR2 SVGIG (reference sequence). V gave up 5 bases and J gave up 5 bases, with 16 bases separating them. CDR3 in amino acids: CAWAPTPNDNSPLHF. The CDR3, as DNA: TGTGCCTGGGCCCCGACACCTAATGATAATTCACCCCTCCACTTT.

This clone came up a few times. The chain recombines TRBV4-2 with TRBJ1-1, with TRBD1 matching over 8 bases. Germline lookup yields CDR1 LGHNA and CDR2 YNFKEQ. This CDR3 has 17 amino acids. V lost 4 bases to trimming and J lost 6 bases; unmatched junction nucleotides: 16. In DNA form, the CDR3 reads TGTGCCAGCAGCCCGAACCGCAGGGGGCATACTTATTCTGAAGCTTTCTTT. It encodes CASSPNRRGHTYSEAFF.